The 8 T cell receptor beta chains listed next were all sequenced from one sample in a study of T cells in localized non-small cell lung cancer. This table comes from immunoSEQ multiplex PCR, and its TCRdb copy is limited to in-frame clones, with some not included. This table has approximately 76,000 clones, 80% appearing once. The specimen comprised peripheral blood, sampled before any cancer treatment. Receptors originate from a female donor of 60 years or more with stage I lung adenocarcinoma.

The chain carries TRBV7-2 and TRBJ2-1; TRBD1 might be the D (6 bases). Germline CDR1 and CDR2: SGHTA and FQGNSA. The CDR3 contains 13 residues. Trimming stripped 3 bases from V and 5 bases from J, with 8 bases between. CDR3 bases: TGTGCCAGCAGCTTGAACAGGGACAATGAGCAGTTCTTC. It encodes CASSLNRDNEQFF.

The rearrangement links TRBV6-1 to TRBJ2-5, with TRBD2 as a possible D gene (5 bases). V was pared by 6 bases and J by 2 bases, with 16 bases between. The CDR3 loop spans 15 amino acids. Per germline, CDR1 MNHNS and CDR2 SASEGT. CDR3 sequence reads: CASRNRGLPQETQYF. CDR3 nucleotides: TGTGCCAGCAGGAACCGAGGACTGCCACAAGAGACCCAGTACTTC.

This rearrangement joins TRBV28 to TRBJ2-7, with a tentative D call TRBD1 (5 bases). V gave up 5 bases and J gave up 4 bases, with 12 bases separating them. Per the germline V gene, CDR1 is MDHEN and CDR2 is SYDVKM. CDR3 length equals 13 residues. The DNA for the CDR3 is TGTGCCAGCAGTCCAGGGTTCGGATACGAGCAGTACTTC. Translating it yields CASSPGFGYEQYF.

The V gene is TRBV13, the J gene TRBJ2-1; the D gene is possibly TRBD2 (5 bases). The germline V gene has CDR1 PRHDT and CDR2 FYEKMQ (reference sequence). V was cut by 1 base and J by 9 bases, with 16 bases left in between. This CDR3 has 15 amino acids. CDR3 amino acids: CASSLEGADSTEQFF. The CDR3, as DNA: TGTGCCAGCAGCTTAGAAGGTGCGGACTCTACTGAGCAGTTCTTC. The full variable domain, with the rest looked up from reference TRBV13 and TRBJ2-1, is AAGVIQSPRHLIKEKRETATLKCYPIPRHDTVYWYQQGPGQDPQFLISFYEKMQSDKGSIPDRFSAQQFSDYHSELNMSSLELGDSALYFCASSLEGADSTEQFFGPGTRLTVL.

The CDR3 spells CASSADDRSNQPQHF. CDR3 DNA sequence: TGTGCCAGCAGTGCAGATGACAGGAGCAATCAGCCCCAGCATTTT. The chain carries TRBV25-1 and TRBJ1-5; D perhaps matches TRBD1 (6 bases). This CDR3 spans 15 amino acids. Between the trimmed V and J ends, which lost 4 bases and 1 base, there was a span of 11 bases. Germline assignment: CDR1 MGHDK and CDR2 SYGVNS.

The J gene is TRBJ2-3, the V gene TRBV7-9, with TRBD2 matching over 13 bases. The CDR3 runs to 15 residues. CDR1 is SEHNR and CDR2 is FQNEAQ in the germline V gene (reference sequence). With V trimmed by 5 bases and J by 3 bases, 2 bases remained unmatched. As DNA, the CDR3 is TGTGCCAGCAGCCGGACTAGCGGGAGTACAGATACGCAGTATTTT. Protein product: CASSRTSGSTDTQYF.

A few counts support this clone. The chain combines TRBV6-5 with TRBJ1-1; D remains unclear. Germline V lookup: CDR1 MNHEY, CDR2 SVGAGI. The V gene lost 2 bases and the J gene lost 10 bases, with 17 bases spanning the gap. CDR3 length: 14 residues. CDR3 region: CASSYGQAELGAFF. CDR3 DNA: TGTGCCAGCAGTTACGGGCAGGCCGAGCTGGGAGCTTTCTTT.

The V and J genes are TRBV2 and TRBJ1-1; no definite D call. The CDR3 totals 15 residues. Looked up from germline, CDR1 is SNHLY and CDR2 is FYNNEI. V was clipped by 7 bases and J by 4 bases, with 19 bases between them. Here the CDR3 DNA reads TGTGCCAGCAAACTGAGGGCGGTCATGGGCACTGAAGCTTTCTTT. Translated, it gives CASKLRAVMGTEAFF.